This TCR beta chain is drawn from a study of T-cell reconstitution after alpha-beta-depleted transplantation in children. For TCRbeta, the library was prepared with unique molecular identifiers. Each CDR3 protein is one row after TCRdb ran MiXCR on the PCR reads. Among about 540,000 distinct CDR3 sequences, approximately 20% were seen once, and the ten largest hold 3.3%. The CDR3 is 16 residues long. V lost 0 bases, J lost 0 bases, and 12 bases lay in between. CDR1 is SEHNR, CDR2 FQNEAQ, per germline (reference sequence). This TCR came from a human donor who donated a stem cell graft to a child with acute lymphoblastic leukemia. The V gene is TRBV7-9, the J gene TRBJ2-7, with a weak D call TRBD2 (6 bases). Material: PBMCs from the stem cell graft donor, obtained from the stem cell graft. CDR3 nucleotides: TGTGCCAGCAGCTTAGCGGAGGGATTAGACTCCTACGAGCAGTACTTC. It yields the protein CASSLAEGLDSYEQYF. Full variable domain (remainder filled in from reference TRBV7-9 and TRBJ2-7): DTGVSQNPRHKITKRGQNVTFRCDPISEHNRLYWYRQTLGQGPEFLTYFQNEAQLEKSRLLSDRFSAERPKGSFSTLEIQRTEQGDSAMYLCASSLAEGLDSYEQYFGPGTRLTVT.